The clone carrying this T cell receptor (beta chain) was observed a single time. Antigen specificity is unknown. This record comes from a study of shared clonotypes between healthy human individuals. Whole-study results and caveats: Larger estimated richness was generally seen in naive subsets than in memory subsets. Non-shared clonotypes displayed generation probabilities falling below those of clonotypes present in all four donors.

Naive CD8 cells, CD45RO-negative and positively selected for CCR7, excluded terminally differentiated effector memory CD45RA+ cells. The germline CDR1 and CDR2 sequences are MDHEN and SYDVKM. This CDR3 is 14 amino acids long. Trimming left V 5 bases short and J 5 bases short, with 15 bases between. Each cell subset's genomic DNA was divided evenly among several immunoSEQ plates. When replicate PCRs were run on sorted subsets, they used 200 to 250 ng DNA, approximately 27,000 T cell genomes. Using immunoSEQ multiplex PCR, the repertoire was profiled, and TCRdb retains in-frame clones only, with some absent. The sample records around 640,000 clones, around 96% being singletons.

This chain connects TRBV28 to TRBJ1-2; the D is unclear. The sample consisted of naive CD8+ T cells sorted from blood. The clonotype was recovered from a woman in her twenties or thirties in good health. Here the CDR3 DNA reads TGTGCCAGCAGTCCGGGCGTTAACCTTTATGGCTACACCTTC. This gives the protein CASSPGVNLYGYTF.